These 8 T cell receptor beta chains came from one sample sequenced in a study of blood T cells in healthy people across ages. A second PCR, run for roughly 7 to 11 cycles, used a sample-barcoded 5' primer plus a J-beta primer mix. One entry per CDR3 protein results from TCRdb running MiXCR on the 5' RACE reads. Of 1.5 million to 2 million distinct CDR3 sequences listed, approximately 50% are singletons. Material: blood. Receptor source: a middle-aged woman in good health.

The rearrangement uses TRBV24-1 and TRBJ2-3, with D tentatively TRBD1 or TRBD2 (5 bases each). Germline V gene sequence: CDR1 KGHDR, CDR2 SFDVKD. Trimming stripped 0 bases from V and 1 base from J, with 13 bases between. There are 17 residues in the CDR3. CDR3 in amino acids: CATSDLGEGRGTDTQYF. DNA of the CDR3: TGTGCCACCAGTGATTTGGGCGAGGGACGGGGCACAGATACGCAGTATTTT.

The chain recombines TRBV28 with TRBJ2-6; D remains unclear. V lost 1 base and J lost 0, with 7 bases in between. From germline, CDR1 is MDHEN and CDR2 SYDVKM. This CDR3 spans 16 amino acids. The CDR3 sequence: CASSLSFPSGANVLTF. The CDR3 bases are TGTGCCAGCAGTTTATCTTTCCCCTCTGGGGCCAACGTCCTGACTTTC.

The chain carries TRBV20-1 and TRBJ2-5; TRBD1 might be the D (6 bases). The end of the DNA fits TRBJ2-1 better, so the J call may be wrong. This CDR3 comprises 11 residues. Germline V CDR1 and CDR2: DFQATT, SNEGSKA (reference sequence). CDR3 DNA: TGCAGTGCTAGGGGACAAGAGACCCAGTTCTTC. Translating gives CSARGQETQFF.

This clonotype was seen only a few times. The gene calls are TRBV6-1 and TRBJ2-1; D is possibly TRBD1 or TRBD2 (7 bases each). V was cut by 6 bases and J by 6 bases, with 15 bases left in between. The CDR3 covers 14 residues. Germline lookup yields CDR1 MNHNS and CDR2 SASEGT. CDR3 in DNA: TGTGCCAGCAGGCGGGGGACAGAGGCCAATGAGCAGTTCTTC. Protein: CASRRGTEANEQFF.

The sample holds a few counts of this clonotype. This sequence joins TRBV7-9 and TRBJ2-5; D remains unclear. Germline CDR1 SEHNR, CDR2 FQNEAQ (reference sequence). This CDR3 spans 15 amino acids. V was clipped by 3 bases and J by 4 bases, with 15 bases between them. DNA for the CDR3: TGTGCCAGCAGCTTCAATCCCTTCCCATCAGAGACCCAGTACTTC. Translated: CASSFNPFPSETQYF. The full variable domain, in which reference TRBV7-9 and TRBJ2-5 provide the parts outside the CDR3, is DTGVSQNPRHKITKRGQNVTFRCDPISEHNRLYWYRQTLGQGPEFLTYFQNEAQLEKSRLLSDRFSAERPKGSFSTLEIQRTEQGDSAMYLCASSFNPFPSETQYFGPGTRLLVL.

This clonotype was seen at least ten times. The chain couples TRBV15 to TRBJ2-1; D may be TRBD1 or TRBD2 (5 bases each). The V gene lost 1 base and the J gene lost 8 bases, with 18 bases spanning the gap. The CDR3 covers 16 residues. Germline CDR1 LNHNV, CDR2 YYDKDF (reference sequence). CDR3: CATSRVGWGRGHEQFF. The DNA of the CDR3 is TGTGCCACCAGCAGAGTTGGATGGGGCCGAGGGCATGAGCAGTTCTTC. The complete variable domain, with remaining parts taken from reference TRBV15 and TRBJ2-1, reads DAMVIQNPRYQVTQFGKPVTLSCSQTLNHNVMYWYQQKSSQAPKLLFHYYDKDFNNEADTPDNFQSRRPNTSFCFLDIRSPGLGDTAMYLCATSRVGWGRGHEQFFGPGTRLTVL.

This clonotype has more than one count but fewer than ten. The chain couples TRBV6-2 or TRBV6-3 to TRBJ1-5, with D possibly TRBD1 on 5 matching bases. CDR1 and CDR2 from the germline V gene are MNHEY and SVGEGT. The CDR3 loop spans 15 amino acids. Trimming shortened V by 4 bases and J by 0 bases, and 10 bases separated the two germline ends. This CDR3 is CASSLQATSNQPQHF. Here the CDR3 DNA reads TGTGCCAGCAGTTTACAGGCGACTAGCAATCAGCCCCAGCATTTT.

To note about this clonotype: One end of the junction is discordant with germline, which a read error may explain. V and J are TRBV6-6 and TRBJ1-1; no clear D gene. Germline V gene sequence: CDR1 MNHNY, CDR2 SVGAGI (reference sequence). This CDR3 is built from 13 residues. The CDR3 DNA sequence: TGTACCAGCCTCGGACGGCAGAACACTGAAGCTTTCTTT. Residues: CTSLGRQNTEAFF.